The 8 T cell receptor beta chains reported below all come from one sample, sequenced in a study of T-cell memory formation after mild COVID-19 (dated by TCRdb to the early 2020s). Library prep was done by 5' RACE. The reads were generated on an Illumina NovaSeq 6000. The public sequencing data were trimmed at Q25 with fastp and processed into clonotypes with MiXCR by TCRdb, which kept only in-frame beta chains. Entries are consolidated by CDR3 protein sequence, retaining the most common genes and DNA. Recorded for this sample are under 550,000 distinct CDR3 sequences; 18% of them occurred a single time. The ten biggest clones cover 20% to 25% of the sample. Sequencing used PBMCs or a T cell subset sorted from them (not recorded which). These receptors were collected from a young man who had mild COVID-19 (a few samples of this study predate the infection). The sample titles of this study are shuffled in the database, so cell type and time point are left out; the donor was told from shared clones.

The sample holds a few counts of this clonotype. The CDR3 DNA reads TGTGCCAGCAGTTACGAACGGTACAGGGTCGGCACCGGGGAGCTGTTTTTT. It encodes CASSYERYRVGTGELFF. The chain uses TRBV6-5 and TRBJ2-2; the D gene is possibly TRBD1 (6 bases). V lost 2 bases and J lost 4, with 17 bases in between. The CDR3 consists of 17 residues. In germline, CDR1 is MNHEY, CDR2 SVGAGI.

Only a few counts were recorded for this clonotype. The gene calls are TRBV12-3 or TRBV12-4 and TRBJ2-5; D gene unclear. Between the trimmed V and J ends, which lost 5 bases and 4 bases, there was a span of 11 bases. The CDR3 has 13 residues. This chain's CDR3 is CASSRPAGETQYF. The CDR3 bases are TGTGCCAGCAGTCGACCCGCCGGAGAGACCCAGTACTTC.

This clonotype appeared a few times. The V and J genes are TRBV4-3 and TRBJ2-3; possibly TRBD1 or TRBD2 for D (6 bases each). CDR3 length equals 16 residues. The germline gives CDR1 LGHNA, CDR2 YSLEER. Trimming took 4 bases from V and 6 from J, leaving 20 bases between them. The DNA for the CDR3 is TGCGCCAGCAGCCCGTCCAGGTTGGGGGGCCAGGATACGCAGTATTTT. Translating it yields CASSPSRLGGQDTQYF.

This clonotype was counted many times. This sequence joins TRBV5-1 and TRBJ2-7, with D possibly being TRBD1 or TRBD2 (5 bases each). V was shortened by 4 bases and J by 2 bases, with 10 bases between the two germline ends. The CDR3 is made up of 13 amino acids. Germline lookup yields CDR1 SGHRS and CDR2 YFSETQ. The CDR3 sequence is CASSRDGTYEQYF. CDR3 coding DNA: TGCGCCAGCAGCCGGGACGGTACCTACGAGCAGTACTTC.

This rearrangement joins TRBV5-1 to TRBJ1-3; 8 bases are shared with TRBD1. V shed 1 base and J 2 bases; nucleotides not matched to a gene: 2. In germline, CDR1 is SGHRS, CDR2 YFSETQ. The CDR3 covers 15 residues. In nucleotides, the CDR3 is TGCGCCAGCAGCTTGAGACAGGGGACTGGAAACACCATATATTTT. Protein product: CASSLRQGTGNTIYF.

The chain couples TRBV5-1 to TRBJ2-1; TRBD2 agrees at 10 bases. The J segment lost 6 bases and the V segment lost 4 bases, leaving 10 bases of the junction unmatched. CDR3 length: 16 amino acids. Germline V gene data show CDR1 as SGHRS and CDR2 as YFSETQ. The CDR3 region is CASSPSGGPAANEQFF. CDR3 bases: TGCGCCAGCAGCCCTAGCGGGGGCCCGGCGGCCAATGAGCAGTTCTTC.

V gene TRBV6-5 combines with J gene TRBJ1-2; D unresolved. The CDR3 runs 12 residues. Germline CDR1 reads MNHEY; CDR2 reads SVGAGI. V lost 8 bases to trimming and J lost 4 bases, with 11 bases between them. CDR3 protein: CASAGRGYGYTF. As DNA, the CDR3 is TGTGCCAGCGCCGGGCGGGGCTATGGCTACACCTTC.

The CDR3 coding sequence is TGTGCCACCAGTGATCCTAGCGGGGGGCAATACAATGAGCAGTTCTTC. It translates to CATSDPSGGQYNEQFF. The rearrangement joins TRBV24-1 to TRBJ2-1; TRBD2 matches at 11 bases. V was clipped by 3 bases and J by 4 bases; unmatched bases: 4. The CDR3 totals 16 residues. Germline CDR1 is KGHDR and CDR2 is SFDVKD.